The TCR beta chain under discussion was sequenced for a study of cytomegalovirus exposure and HLA in healthy donors. Study-wide context: Most genotyped donors, roughly 83% of about 360, had Caucasian-associated genetic ancestry. Study outcomes and limitations: Among TCR sequences, most were rare, though some public TCRs appeared in many donors.

In the case of this clone: Antigen unknown.

The CDR3 is made up of 18 amino acids. Germline CDR1 reads LNHNV; CDR2 reads YYDKDF (reference sequence). Amplification used 60 Vbeta primers and 13 Jbeta primers. Some clones are missing from TCRdb's copy, which holds only in-frame ones; the method was immunoSEQ multiplex PCR. The repertoire has 100,000 to 150,000 clones, 55% to 75% of them found once; the top ten carry around 4%. Sequenced material: PBMCs. The rearrangement links TRBV15 to TRBJ2-5; TRBD2 matches at 8 bases. Near its end, the DNA agrees better with TRBJ2-7, so the J call may be wrong. The clonotype originates from a man in his thirties or forties in good health and CMV-seronegative. The CDR3: CATSRVPIRLAQNYEQYF. CDR3 coding DNA: TGTGCCACCAGCAGAGTACCCATAAGACTAGCGCAAAACTACGAGCAGTACTTC.